Each of the 26 T cell receptor beta chains below was sequenced from the same sample in a study of T cell changes during pregnancy in multiple sclerosis. Produced via immunoSEQ multiplex PCR; TCRdb's table is partial and in-frame only. The sample includes tens of thousands of clones, around 92% seen only once; the top ten take 1.3%. Source material: peripheral blood. All receptors come from a female donor with multiple sclerosis, enrolled in a pregnancy study.

J is TRBJ2-3 and V is TRBV10-3; D gene uncertain. The V gene lost 0 bases and the J gene lost 0 bases, with 13 bases spanning the gap. Germline V gives CDR1 ENHRY, CDR2 SYGVKD. This CDR3 contains 17 residues. This CDR3 is CAISESIRSTSTDTQYF. CDR3 nucleotides: TGTGCCATCAGTGAGTCGATAAGATCTACTAGCACAGATACGCAGTATTTT.

The chain combines TRBV5-1 with TRBJ2-7; 8 nucleotides agree with TRBD2. V shed 4 bases, J shed 6 bases, and the junction held 12 bases outside the gene matches. Germline V gene sequence: CDR1 SGHRS, CDR2 YFSETQ. The CDR3 is 15 amino acids. This CDR3 is CASSTSLPGGFEQYF. CDR3 DNA: TGCGCCAGCAGCACTTCCCTTCCGGGAGGGTTCGAGCAGTACTTC.

The V and J genes are TRBV9 and TRBJ2-1; 10 bases match TRBD2. After removal of 3 bases from V and 10 bases from J, the junction contained 4 bases not matched to a gene. This CDR3 is built from 13 residues. Germline CDR1 is SGDLS and CDR2 is YYNGEE. CDR3 residues: CASSATSGTEQFF. The CDR3 bases are TGTGCCAGCAGCGCCACTAGCGGGACAGAGCAGTTCTTC.

This chain joins TRBV10-3 and TRBJ1-1; no firm D call. Trimming took off 3 bases at V and 1 base at J, with 12 bases between the two ends. Germline CDR1 ENHRY, CDR2 SYGVKD. The CDR3 contains 15 residues. The CDR3 DNA sequence: TGTGCCATCAGTGACGCAGACGAGGAGAACACTGAAGCTTTCTTT. It codes for CAISDADEENTEAFF.

CDR3 coding DNA: TGTGCCAGCAGCTTAGTCGGCAGTCAAGAGACCCAGTACTTC. Amino acids: CASSLVGSQETQYF. The rearrangement links TRBV7-9 to TRBJ2-5; no definite D call. Germline V lookup: CDR1 SEHNR, CDR2 FQNEAQ (reference sequence). CDR3 length equals 14 residues. The V end was cut by 1 base, the J end by 2 bases, with 8 bases between.

The chain joins TRBV19 to TRBJ1-5, with 12 nucleotides matching TRBD1. Germline CDR1 and CDR2: LNHDA and SQIVND (reference sequence). The CDR3 length is 19 residues. Trimming cost V 3 bases and J 2 bases; bases outside gene matches: 11. CDR3: CASSIRDRGRGVGNQPQHF. For the CDR3, the DNA is TGTGCCAGTAGTATCCGGGACAGGGGGCGCGGAGTCGGCAATCAGCCCCAGCATTTT.

The V and J genes are TRBV29-1 and TRBJ2-5; D gene ambiguous. Germline CDR1 reads SQVTM; CDR2 reads ANQGSEA. Deletions cut 7 bases from V and 2 bases from J, with 5 bases between. CDR3 length: 10 residues. This chain's CDR3 is CSATQETQYF. As DNA, the CDR3 is TGCAGCGCAACACAAGAGACCCAGTACTTC. The full variable domain, its missing parts supplied by reference TRBV29-1 and TRBJ2-5, is SAVISQKPSRDICQRGTSLTIQCQVDSQVTMMFWYRQQPGQSLTLIATANQGSEATYESGFVIDKFPISRPNLTFSTLTVSNMSPEDSSIYLCSATQETQYFGPGTRLLVL.

The genes are TRBV30 and TRBJ2-7, with 7 bases matching TRBD2. The V gene's germline CDR1 is GTSNPN and CDR2 SVGIG (reference sequence). With 4 bases clipped from V and 0 bases from J, the junction kept 3 bases outside the gene matches. The CDR3 covers 13 residues. The CDR3 DNA sequence: TGTGCCTGGAACGGGGACTACTCCTACGAGCAGTACTTC. Translating it yields CAWNGDYSYEQYF.

This chain joins TRBV7-8 and TRBJ1-4; D is unresolved. Per the germline V gene, CDR1 is SGHVS and CDR2 is FQNEAQ. With 8 bases removed from V and 6 bases from J, the gap between germline ends came to 10 bases. The CDR3 has 12 residues. The CDR3 DNA reads as TGTGCCAGCGGGCCGCTCTATGAAAAACTGTTTTTT. Residues: CASGPLYEKLFF.

The rearrangement joins TRBV5-6 to TRBJ1-2; unclear D gene. In germline, CDR1 is SGHDT, CDR2 YYEEEE. The CDR3 is 16 amino acids. V lost 5 bases, J lost 1 base, and 18 bases lay in between. CDR3 sequence: CASSHLLLGFNYGYTF. The CDR3 DNA sequence: TGTGCCAGCAGTCACCTCCTGCTGGGATTTAACTATGGCTACACCTTC.

The rearrangement uses TRBV5-1 and TRBJ2-7, with 10 bases fitting TRBD1. V lost 0 bases, J lost 7 bases, and 4 bases stayed unmatched. CDR1 and CDR2 from the germline V gene are SGHRS and YFSETQ. The CDR3 is made up of 14 amino acids. CDR3 protein: CASSLGDRGAEQYF. The CDR3 nucleotides are TGCGCCAGCAGCTTGGGGGACAGGGGTGCGGAGCAGTACTTC.

J is TRBJ2-2 and V is TRBV9; D is ambiguous. CDR1 and CDR2 from the germline V gene are SGDLS and YYNGEE. V was shortened by 0 bases and J by 5 bases, with 14 bases between the two germline ends. The CDR3 sequence is 16 residues long. The CDR3 nucleotides read TGTGCCAGCAGCGTAGTTACTCCCGAAAGTACCGGGGAGCTGTTTTTT. Amino acid sequence: CASSVVTPESTGELFF.

The chain has TRBV7-9 and TRBJ1-1, with 7 bases that match TRBD1. This CDR3 has 14 amino acids. The germline V gene encodes CDR1 SEHNR and CDR2 FQNEAQ (reference sequence). The V gene end was trimmed by 5 bases and the J gene end by 8 bases; junction bases not matched to a gene: 11. DNA for the CDR3: TGTGCCAGCAGCCCTATCTTAGGGGGCGCAGAAGCTTTCTTT. This gives the protein CASSPILGGAEAFF.

The V and J genes are TRBV13 and TRBJ1-5; possibly TRBD1 for D (6 bases). V gave up 0 bases and J gave up 12 bases, with 12 bases separating them. The CDR3 is 13 residues long. Per germline, CDR1 PRHDT and CDR2 FYEKMQ (reference sequence). CDR3 sequence: CASSLGEGDRQHF. CDR3 sequence (DNA): TGTGCCAGCAGCTTAGGAGAGGGGGACCGCCAGCATTTT.

Relative to its sample, this clone is medium-sized (0.01 to 0.1%). The V call is TRBV5-5, the J call TRBJ2-2; D is undetermined. Trimming shortened V by 2 bases and J by 0 bases, and 11 bases separated the two germline ends. The CDR3 covers 16 residues. Germline V gives CDR1 SGHKS, CDR2 YYEKEE (reference sequence). CDR3 sequence reads: CASSFFHFANTGELFF. The CDR3 nucleotides are TGTGCCAGCAGCTTTTTTCATTTCGCGAACACCGGGGAGCTGTTTTTT.

This sequence joins TRBV4-1 and TRBJ1-1; tentatively, D is TRBD1 (5 bases). V was pared by 4 bases and J by 3 bases, with 12 bases between. Germline values: CDR1 MGHRA, CDR2 YSYEKL. The CDR3 length is 14 residues. CDR3 residues: CASSPSIGDTEAFF. In DNA form, the CDR3 reads TGCGCCAGCAGCCCGAGTATAGGGGACACTGAAGCTTTCTTT.

V usage is TRBV7-6 and J usage is TRBJ1-1; D call uncertain. The CDR3 spans 12 residues. CDR1 and CDR2 from the germline V gene are SGHVS and FNYEAQ. V was cut by 5 bases and J by 5 bases, with 9 bases left in between. The CDR3 loop reads CASSPLGTEAFF. CDR3 nucleotide sequence: TGTGCCAGCAGCCCTCTGGGGACTGAAGCTTTCTTT.

V gene TRBV29-1 combines with J gene TRBJ1-1; perhaps TRBD1 as D (6 bases). The ends were cut back, 4 bases at V and 0 bases at J, with 12 bases in the middle. The CDR3 is 14 amino acids. CDR1 SQVTM and CDR2 ANQGSEA come from the germline V gene. This chain's CDR3 is CSVARGRLNTEAFF. The CDR3 DNA sequence: TGCAGCGTTGCCCGGGGGCGACTGAACACTGAAGCTTTCTTT.

This clone was counted once. The chain employs TRBV14 and TRBJ2-1, with 11 bases matching TRBD2. The germline gives CDR1 SGHDN, CDR2 FVKESK. After removal of 4 bases from V and 7 bases from J, the junction contained 9 bases not matched to a gene. The CDR3 length is 16 residues. CDR3: CASSPFSGRAENEQFF. The DNA for the CDR3 is TGTGCCAGCAGCCCCTTTAGCGGGAGGGCGGAAAATGAGCAGTTCTTC.

The chain carries TRBV7-2 and TRBJ1-1, with D unresolved. The CDR3 has 14 amino acids. Trimming cost V 6 bases and J 0 bases, with 11 bases left between them. From germline, CDR1 is SGHTA and CDR2 FQGNSA. CDR3 amino acids: CASRWLGLNTEAFF. CDR3 bases: TGTGCCAGCAGGTGGCTAGGGTTGAACACTGAAGCTTTCTTT.

The chain combines TRBV19 with TRBJ2-2; D may match TRBD1 or TRBD2 (5 bases each). Germline assignment: CDR1 LNHDA and CDR2 SQIVND (reference sequence). The CDR3 loop spans 16 amino acids. V lost 7 bases, J lost 0 bases, and 15 bases lay in between. CDR3 residues: CASKKPGPTNTGELFF. DNA of the CDR3: TGTGCCAGTAAAAAACCGGGACCGACGAACACCGGGGAGCTGTTTTTT. Filled out from reference TRBV19 and TRBJ2-2, the complete variable domain reads DGGITQSPKYLFRKEGQNVTLSCEQNLNHDAMYWYRQDPGQGLRLIYYSQIVNDFQKGDIAEGYSVSREKKESFPLTVTSAQKNPTAFYLCASKKPGPTNTGELFFGEGSRLTVL.

CDR3 in amino acids: CASRSDRDGNTIYF. DNA of the CDR3: TGTGCCAGTAGAAGCGACAGGGACGGAAACACCATATATTTT. The V and J genes are TRBV19 and TRBJ1-3; 7 bases match TRBD1. The CDR3 runs to 14 residues. Germline V lookup: CDR1 LNHDA, CDR2 SQIVND (reference sequence). J lost 4 bases, V lost 6 bases, and 6 bases had no gene match.

This chain joins TRBV10-3 and TRBJ1-1; a weak D match, TRBD1 (5 bases). V lost 6 bases to trimming and J lost 4 bases, with 18 bases between them. CDR1 and CDR2 (germline): ENHRY, SYGVKD. The CDR3 totals 15 residues. DNA of the CDR3: TGTGCCATCAGCGGGGGGAAAGGGATTTCCACTGAAGCTTTCTTT. Its translation is CAISGGKGISTEAFF.

The V call is TRBV9, the J call TRBJ2-7; D unclear. The CDR3 contains 11 residues. Looked up from germline, CDR1 is SGDLS and CDR2 is YYNGEE. V was trimmed by 3 bases and J by 3 bases, leaving 4 bases between them. CDR3 in amino acids: CASSAGYEQYF. DNA for the CDR3: TGTGCCAGCAGCGCGGGCTACGAGCAGTACTTC. Drawing the rest from reference TRBV9 and TRBJ2-7, the complete variable domain is DSGVTQTPKHLITATGQRVTLRCSPRSGDLSVYWYQQSLDQGLQFLIQYYNGEERAKGNILERFSAQQFPDLHSELNLSSLELGDSALYFCASSAGYEQYFGPGTRLTVT.

V gene TRBV7-9 combines with J gene TRBJ1-4; 10 bases align to TRBD1. Germline CDR1 SEHNR, CDR2 FQNEAQ (reference sequence). The V and J ends lost 5 bases and 6 bases, in that order; junction bases with no gene match: 12. The CDR3 is made up of 17 amino acids. For the CDR3, the DNA is TGTGCCAGCAGCCCAAGACAGGGGGCGCGCATGGATGAAAAACTGTTTTTT. Protein product: CASSPRQGARMDEKLFF.

This chain joins TRBV19 and TRBJ2-7; D is uncertain. The CDR3 runs to 14 residues. The germline gives CDR1 LNHDA, CDR2 SQIVND (reference sequence). V was trimmed by 4 bases and J by 5 bases, leaving 15 bases between them. CDR3 sequence (DNA): TGTGCCAGTAGTACCGCCAAAAAGGTCCACGAGCAGTACTTC. This sequence encodes CASSTAKKVHEQYF.